The TCR beta chain under discussion was sequenced for a study of control samples from healthy donors and cancer patients (dated by TCRdb to the early 2020s). Via the germline V gene, CDR1 is LGHNA and CDR2 YNFKEQ. Trimming removed 3 bases from V and 4 bases from J, leaving 15 bases between the germline ends. The CDR3 holds 16 amino acids from the cysteine to the phenylalanine. This entry keeps only the CDR3 DNA: 48 bases, framed from base 1. The library came from the immunoSEQ multiplex PCR assay. TCRdb obtained this table from immuneACCESS and retained in-frame rearrangements with V and J assigned. These tables miss some clones; where compared with another copy, unresolved V genes account for less than half of the shortfall, and the remainder is unexplained. The sample table contains some 100,000 clones; only one count was recorded for 90% of them. 3.5% to 4.5% of the sample lies in the top ten.

Comments on this clone: It lacks a known antigen. No base-level quality is on record; no much larger clone is a single base apart. Other nucleotide sequences in the sample specify the same CDR3.

The chain couples TRBV4-2 to TRBJ1-4; possibly the D gene is TRBD1, per 6 matching bases. The sequenced material came from blood. This clonotype was obtained from a human donor in good health. The donor label of this sample is uncertain. For the CDR3, the sequence is CASSQEKTGINEKLFF. DNA sequence: TGTGCCAGCAGCCAGGAAAAAACAGGGATTAATGAAAAACTGTTTTTT.